What follows are 21 T cell receptor beta chains derived from one specimen sequenced in a study of cytomegalovirus exposure and HLA in healthy donors (TCRdb year 2017). The library was generated by the immunoSEQ multiplex PCR assay. A mixture of 60 forward primers for TCR Vbeta segments and 13 reverse primers for TCR Jbeta segments was used in the multiplex PCR. Imported from immuneACCESS, the table was reduced by TCRdb to in-frame sequences with V and J called. These copies leave out some clones; in studies compared against another copy, an unresolved V gene accounts for under half, and the cause of the remainder is not known. The sample table shows over 150,000 clones, and 82% are seen once. The ten largest clones take up over 5% of the sample. Material for sequencing was PBMCs. The receptor source for this set is a woman aged 50 to 60 in good health and CMV-seropositive.

Only a few counts were recorded for this clone. The chain carries TRBV5-1 and TRBJ1-2; D unresolved. This CDR3 comprises 14 residues. Trimming stripped 1 base from V and 0 bases from J, with 7 bases between. CDR1 SGHRS and CDR2 YFSETQ come from the germline V gene. The CDR3 sequence is CASSLFPANYGYTF. CDR3 DNA sequence: TGCGCCAGCAGCTTGTTTCCAGCTAACTATGGCTACACCTTC.

The gene calls are TRBV11-3 and TRBJ2-1; 8 bases fit TRBD2. The germline V gene encodes CDR1 SGHNT and CDR2 YENEEA. V lost 3 bases to trimming and J lost 1 base; unmatched junction nucleotides: 8. The CDR3 extends over 17 amino acids. The CDR3: CASSFRGGGSSYNEQFF. The CDR3, as DNA: TGTGCCAGCAGCTTCAGAGGCGGGGGGAGTTCCTACAATGAGCAGTTCTTC. The variable domain in full, completed from reference TRBV11-3 and TRBJ2-1, reads EAGVVQSPRYKIIEKKQPVAFWCNPISGHNTLYWYLQNLGQGPELLIRYENEEAVDDSQLPKDRFSAERLKGVDSTLKIQPAELGDSAVYLCASSFRGGGSSYNEQFFGPGTRLTVL.

This clone has more than one count but fewer than ten. The chain combines TRBV5-1 with TRBJ2-5; the D gene is possibly TRBD1 (5 bases). V was shortened by 0 bases and J by 9 bases, with 15 bases between the two germline ends. CDR1 and CDR2 from the germline V gene are SGHRS and YFSETQ. The length of the CDR3 is 14 residues. In nucleotides, the CDR3 is TGCGCCAGCAGCTTGGGCAGGGCCCAAGGGGCCCAGTACTTC. It codes for CASSLGRAQGAQYF.

The rearrangement uses TRBV11-2 and TRBJ2-7, with D unresolved. Germline V gene sequence: CDR1 SGHAT, CDR2 FQNNGV. Trimming took 5 bases from V and 3 from J, leaving 11 bases between them. The CDR3 runs 13 residues. The CDR3: CASSPRLRYEQYF. The CDR3 DNA sequence: TGTGCCAGCAGCCCTCGTCTCCGCTACGAGCAGTACTTC.

This chain uses TRBV7-2 with TRBJ2-1; D call uncertain. This CDR3 is 16 amino acids long. Per germline, CDR1 SGHTA and CDR2 FQGNSA. With 1 base removed from V and 0 bases from J, the gap between germline ends came to 10 bases. CDR3 DNA: TGTGCCAGCAGCTTAGAAGCAGGAACCTCCTACAATGAGCAGTTCTTC. It codes for CASSLEAGTSYNEQFF.

The rearrangement uses TRBV5-4 and TRBJ1-2; no clear D gene. CDR1 is SGHNT, CDR2 YYREEE, per germline (reference sequence). The CDR3 is made up of 13 amino acids. Trimming removed 0 bases from V and 14 bases from J, with 17 bases in between. CDR3 residues: CASSLAGGGWITF. The CDR3 DNA is TGTGCCAGCAGCTTGGCCGGCGGCGGGTGGATAACCTTC.

The V call is TRBV5-1, the J call TRBJ1-1, with D hard to call. Trimming left V 4 bases short and J 6 bases short, with 16 bases between. CDR1 SGHRS and CDR2 YFSETQ come from the germline V gene. This CDR3 region has 14 residues. CDR3 region: CASSQEPRTSEAFF. Here the CDR3 DNA reads TGCGCCAGCAGCCAAGAGCCCCGGACTTCTGAAGCTTTCTTT. The variable domain in full, completed from reference TRBV5-1 and TRBJ1-1, reads KAGVTQTPRYLIKTRGQQVTLSCSPISGHRSVSWYQQTPGQGLQFLFEYFSETQRNKGNFPGRFSGRQFSNSRSEMNVSTLELGDSALYLCASSQEPRTSEAFFGQGTRLTVV.

This clone showed up just a few times. This chain connects TRBV5-5 to TRBJ1-4, with 7 bases lining up with TRBD1. The germline V gene has CDR1 SGHKS and CDR2 YYEKEE (reference sequence). The CDR3 totals 14 residues. V lost 5 bases to trimming and J lost 7 bases; unmatched junction nucleotides: 8. The CDR3 loop is CASRGGQKGEKLFF. The CDR3 bases are TGTGCCAGCAGGGGGGGACAGAAGGGTGAAAAACTGTTTTTT.

The chain uses TRBV2 and TRBJ1-2, with D perhaps matching TRBD1 (5 bases). Trimming removed 7 bases at V and 7 bases at J, with 13 bases between. The germline V gene encodes CDR1 SNHLY and CDR2 FYNNEI. This CDR3 spans 12 amino acids. CDR3 coding DNA: TGTGCCAGCACCCAGGGTACCACTGGCTACACCTTC. This gives the protein CASTQGTTGYTF. Complete variable domain (other parts from reference TRBV2 and TRBJ1-2): EPEVTQTPSHQVTQMGQEVILRCVPISNHLYFYWYRQILGQKVEFLVSFYNNEISEKSEIFDDQFSVERPDGSNFTLKIRSTKLEDSAMYFCASTQGTTGYTFGSGTRLTVV.

The rearrangement uses TRBV5-1 and TRBJ2-7; D is perhaps TRBD1 (5 bases). This CDR3 spans 12 amino acids. Trimming took 4 bases from V and 3 from J, leaving 8 bases between them. Germline V gene lookup returns CDR1 SGHRS and CDR2 YFSETQ. The CDR3 loop reads CASSPQGYEQYF. The CDR3 coding sequence is TGCGCCAGCAGCCCGCAGGGCTACGAGCAGTACTTC.

A note on this clone: The sample contains more than one DNA sequence encoding this CDR3. The chain recombines TRBV2 with TRBJ2-5, with D possibly being TRBD2 (6 bases). V shed 1 base and J shed 4 bases, with 10 bases lying between them. The CDR3 consists of 14 residues. From germline, CDR1 is SNHLY and CDR2 FYNNEI. Here the CDR3 reads CASSEGRGGETQYF. The CDR3 nucleotides read TGTGCCAGCAGTGAAGGTAGGGGAGGAGAGACCCAGTACTTC.

V usage is TRBV5-1 and J usage is TRBJ1-6; 10 positions agree with TRBD1. The V and J ends lost 4 bases and 10 bases, in that order; junction bases with no gene match: 2. The CDR3 extends over 13 amino acids. CDR1 is SGHRS, CDR2 YFSETQ, per germline. Written as DNA, the CDR3 is TGCGCCAGCAGCGGGACAGGGGACTCACCCCTCCACTTT. As protein: CASSGTGDSPLHF.

The chain combines TRBV10-3 with TRBJ2-7; D perhaps matches TRBD2 (5 bases). Trimming stripped 3 bases from V and 0 bases from J, with 9 bases between. The CDR3 contains 14 residues. Germline V gene sequence: CDR1 ENHRY, CDR2 SYGVKD. The CDR3 sequence: CAISEAASSYEQYF. The DNA for the CDR3 is TGTGCCATCAGTGAAGCGGCTAGCTCCTACGAGCAGTACTTC.

A single count supports this clone. The chain couples TRBV2 to TRBJ2-1; 9 positions match TRBD2. V lost 4 bases and J lost 3; bases outside the gene matches: 7. The CDR3 is 16 residues long. Germline V gene data show CDR1 as SNHLY and CDR2 as FYNNEI. In DNA form, the CDR3 reads TGTGCCAGCAGTGGGGGAGGCGGGGGGGGCTACAATGAGCAGTTCTTC. It yields the protein CASSGGGGGGYNEQFF. Full variable domain (rest looked up from reference TRBV2 and TRBJ2-1): EPEVTQTPSHQVTQMGQEVILRCVPISNHLYFYWYRQILGQKVEFLVSFYNNEISEKSEIFDDQFSVERPDGSNFTLKIRSTKLEDSAMYFCASSGGGGGGYNEQFFGPGTRLTVL.

The V call is TRBV6-5, the J call TRBJ1-2; the D gene is possibly TRBD1 (6 bases). Germline V lookup: CDR1 MNHEY, CDR2 SVGAGI. Deletions cut 2 bases from V and 0 bases from J, with 10 bases between. The CDR3 consists of 15 residues. CDR3 DNA: TGTGCCAGCAGTTACACTAGGACAGCTAACTATGGCTACACCTTC. Protein product: CASSYTRTANYGYTF.

The chain links TRBV4-1 to TRBJ2-6; TRBD1 aligns across 8 bases. This CDR3 is 19 amino acids long. The germline V gene has CDR1 MGHRA and CDR2 YSYEKL. V was pared by 0 bases and J by 0 bases, with 7 bases of the junction left unmatched. CDR3 coding DNA: TGCGCCAGCAGCCAAGAGGGGACAGGTTCGAGCTCTGGGGCCAACGTCCTGACTTTC. Translating gives CASSQEGTGSSSGANVLTF.

This clone was detected a few times. The chain uses TRBV10-1 and TRBJ2-1; 11 bases line up with TRBD2. The CDR3 runs 20 residues. V lost 7 bases to trimming and J lost 0 bases; unmatched junction nucleotides: 17. The germline V gene encodes CDR1 WNHNN and CDR2 SYGVQD (reference sequence). The CDR3 nucleotides read TGCGCCAGCAAGGGGAGCGTGGGACTAGCGGACGTTTCCTCCTACAATGAGCAGTTCTTC. It translates to CASKGSVGLADVSSYNEQFF.

This chain links TRBV7-3 with TRBJ2-1; D gene ambiguous. V lost 5 bases to trimming and J lost 0 bases, with 14 bases between them. The CDR3 covers 16 residues. Germline loops: CDR1 SGHTA, CDR2 FQGTGA. The chain's CDR3 is CASSPPSASSYNEQFF. CDR3 bases: TGTGCCAGCAGCCCTCCCTCGGCTAGCTCCTACAATGAGCAGTTCTTC.

This clone was observed a handful of times. The V call is TRBV5-1, the J call TRBJ1-2, with a possible D match to TRBD1 (6 bases). Per germline, CDR1 SGHRS and CDR2 YFSETQ. This CDR3 region has 13 residues. V lost 0 bases to trimming and J lost 8 bases, with 11 bases between them. The DNA of the CDR3 is TGCGCCAGCAGCTTGGTGGGGGCAGGGGGCTACACCTTC. It specifies CASSLVGAGGYTF.

The chain uses TRBV7-3 and TRBJ2-3; D unresolved. Germline loops: CDR1 SGHTA, CDR2 FQGTGA. This CDR3 has 13 residues. The V end was cut by 3 bases, the J end by 0 bases, with 4 bases between. CDR3 protein: CASSFSSTDTQYF. CDR3 nucleotides: TGTGCCAGCAGCTTCTCCAGCACAGATACGCAGTATTTT.

The chain joins TRBV5-6 to TRBJ2-7; D may be TRBD1 (6 bases). The germline V gene has CDR1 SGHDT and CDR2 YYEEEE. This CDR3 is 14 amino acids long. V was clipped by 3 bases and J by 3 bases, with 13 bases between them. This CDR3 is CASSWTDSFYEQYF. For the CDR3, the DNA is TGTGCCAGCAGCTGGACGGACAGCTTCTACGAGCAGTACTTC.